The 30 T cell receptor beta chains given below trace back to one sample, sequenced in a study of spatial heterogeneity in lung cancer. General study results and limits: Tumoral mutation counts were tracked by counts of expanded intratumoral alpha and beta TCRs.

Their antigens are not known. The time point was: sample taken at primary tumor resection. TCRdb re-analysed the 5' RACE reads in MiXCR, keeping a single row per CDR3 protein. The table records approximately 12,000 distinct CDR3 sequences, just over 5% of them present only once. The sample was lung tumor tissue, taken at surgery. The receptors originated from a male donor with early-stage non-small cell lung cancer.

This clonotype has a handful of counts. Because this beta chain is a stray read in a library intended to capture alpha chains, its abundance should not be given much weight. The CDR3: CASSRDTKNIQYF. The DNA of the CDR3 is TGTGCCAGCAGCAGAGACACCAAAAACATTCAGTACTTC. The chain combines TRBV7-2 with TRBJ2-4; D is unclear. Germline loops: CDR1 SGHTA, CDR2 FQGNSA. CDR3 length equals 13 residues. V shed 5 bases and J shed 2 bases, with 7 bases lying between them.

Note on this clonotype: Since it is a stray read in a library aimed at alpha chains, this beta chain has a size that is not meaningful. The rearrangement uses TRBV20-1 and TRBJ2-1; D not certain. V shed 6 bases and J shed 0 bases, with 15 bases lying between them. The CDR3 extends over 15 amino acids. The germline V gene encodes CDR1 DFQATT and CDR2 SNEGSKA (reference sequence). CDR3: CSAPPAMSSYNEQFF. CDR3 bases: TGCAGTGCACCACCGGCCATGAGCTCCTACAATGAGCAGTTCTTC.

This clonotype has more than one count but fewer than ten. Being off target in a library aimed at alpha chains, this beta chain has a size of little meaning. The CDR3: CASSSGLRTGELFF. CDR3 coding DNA: TGCGCCAGCAGCTCGGGACTCAGGACCGGGGAGCTGTTTTTT. This chain joins TRBV5-1 and TRBJ2-2; tentatively, D is TRBD2 (6 bases). The CDR3 consists of 14 residues. Trimming pared 3 bases from V and 5 bases from J, leaving 11 bases between. Per the germline V gene, CDR1 is SGHRS and CDR2 is YFSETQ.

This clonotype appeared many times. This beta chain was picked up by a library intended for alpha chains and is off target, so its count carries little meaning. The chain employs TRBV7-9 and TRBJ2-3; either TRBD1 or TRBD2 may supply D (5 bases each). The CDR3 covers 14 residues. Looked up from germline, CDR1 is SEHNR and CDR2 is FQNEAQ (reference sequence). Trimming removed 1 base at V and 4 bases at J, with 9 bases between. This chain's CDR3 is CASSLDVGADTQYF. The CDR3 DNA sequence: TGTGCCAGCAGCTTAGATGTGGGGGCAGATACGCAGTATTTT.

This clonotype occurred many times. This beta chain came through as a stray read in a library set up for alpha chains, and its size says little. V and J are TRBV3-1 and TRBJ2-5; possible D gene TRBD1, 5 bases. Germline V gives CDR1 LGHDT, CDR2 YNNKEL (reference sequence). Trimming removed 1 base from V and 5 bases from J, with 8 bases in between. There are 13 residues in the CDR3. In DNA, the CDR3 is TGTGCCAGCAGCCAAGTTAGGGGTGAGACCCAGTACTTC. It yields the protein CASSQVRGETQYF.

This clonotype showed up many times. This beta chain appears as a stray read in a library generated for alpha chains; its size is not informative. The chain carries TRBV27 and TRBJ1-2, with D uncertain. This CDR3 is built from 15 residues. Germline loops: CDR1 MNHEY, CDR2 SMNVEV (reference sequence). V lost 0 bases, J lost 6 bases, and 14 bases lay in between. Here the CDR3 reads CASSLSWSEGHGYTF. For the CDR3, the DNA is TGTGCCAGCAGTTTATCGTGGAGTGAGGGCCATGGCTACACCTTC.

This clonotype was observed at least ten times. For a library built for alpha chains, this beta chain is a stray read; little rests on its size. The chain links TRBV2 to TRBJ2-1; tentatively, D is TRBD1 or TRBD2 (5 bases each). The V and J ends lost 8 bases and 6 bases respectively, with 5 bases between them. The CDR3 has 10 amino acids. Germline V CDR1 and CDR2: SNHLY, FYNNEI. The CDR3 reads CASGGNEQFF. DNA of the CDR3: TGTGCCAGCGGGGGCAATGAGCAGTTCTTC.

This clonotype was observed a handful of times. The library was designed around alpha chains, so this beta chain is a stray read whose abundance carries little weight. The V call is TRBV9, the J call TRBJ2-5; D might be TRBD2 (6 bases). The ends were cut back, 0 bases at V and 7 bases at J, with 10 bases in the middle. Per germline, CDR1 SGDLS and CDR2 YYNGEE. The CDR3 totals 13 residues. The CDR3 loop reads CASSVVGGRTQYF. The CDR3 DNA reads TGTGCCAGCAGCGTAGTAGGAGGGAGGACCCAGTACTTC.

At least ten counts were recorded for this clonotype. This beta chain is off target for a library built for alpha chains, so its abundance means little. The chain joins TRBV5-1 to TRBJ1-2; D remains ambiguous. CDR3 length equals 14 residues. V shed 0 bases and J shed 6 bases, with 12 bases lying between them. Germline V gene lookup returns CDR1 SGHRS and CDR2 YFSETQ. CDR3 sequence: CASSLVSPEDGYTF. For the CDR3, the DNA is TGCGCCAGCAGCTTGGTTTCCCCAGAGGATGGCTACACCTTC.

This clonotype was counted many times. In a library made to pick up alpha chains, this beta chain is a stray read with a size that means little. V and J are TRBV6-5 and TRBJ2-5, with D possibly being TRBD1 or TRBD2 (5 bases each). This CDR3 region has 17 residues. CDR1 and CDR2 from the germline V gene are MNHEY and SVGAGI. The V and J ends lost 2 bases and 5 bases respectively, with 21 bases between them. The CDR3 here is CASSYRSPGWGKETQYF. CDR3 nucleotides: TGTGCCAGCAGTTACCGTTCCCCGGGCTGGGGGAAGGAGACCCAGTACTTC.

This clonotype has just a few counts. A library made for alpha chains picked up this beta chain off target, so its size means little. CDR3 nucleotides: TGTGCCAGCAGTTACTCGGATAGCGGGGGGGCGAGTTACAATGAGCAGTTCTTC. As protein: CASSYSDSGGASYNEQFF. The V gene is TRBV6-5, the J gene TRBJ2-1, with 11 bases identical to TRBD2. From germline, CDR1 is MNHEY and CDR2 SVGAGI. The V and J ends lost 0 bases and 4 bases, in that order; junction bases with no gene match: 8. There are 18 residues in the CDR3.

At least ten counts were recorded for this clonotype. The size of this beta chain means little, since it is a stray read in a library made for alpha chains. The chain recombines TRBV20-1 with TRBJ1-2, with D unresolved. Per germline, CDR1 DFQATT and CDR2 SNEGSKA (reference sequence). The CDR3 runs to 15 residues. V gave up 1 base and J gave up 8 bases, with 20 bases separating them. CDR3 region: CSARAPDYYYRGYTF. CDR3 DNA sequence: TGCAGTGCTAGAGCCCCCGACTATTACTATAGGGGCTACACCTTC.

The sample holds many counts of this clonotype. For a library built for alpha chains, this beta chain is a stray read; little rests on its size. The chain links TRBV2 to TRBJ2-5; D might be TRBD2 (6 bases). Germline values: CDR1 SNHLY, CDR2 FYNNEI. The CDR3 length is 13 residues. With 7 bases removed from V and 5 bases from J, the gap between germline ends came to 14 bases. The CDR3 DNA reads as TGTGCCAGCACCGGGGGTGGTGGCGAGACCCAGTACTTC. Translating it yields CASTGGGGETQYF.

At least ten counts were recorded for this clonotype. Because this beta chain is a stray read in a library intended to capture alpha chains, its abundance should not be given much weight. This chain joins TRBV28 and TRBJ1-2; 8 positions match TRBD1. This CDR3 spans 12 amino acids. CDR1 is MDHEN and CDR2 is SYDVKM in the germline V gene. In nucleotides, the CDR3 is TGTGTCGTGACAGGGGCGAACTATGGCTACACCTTC. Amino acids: CVVTGANYGYTF.

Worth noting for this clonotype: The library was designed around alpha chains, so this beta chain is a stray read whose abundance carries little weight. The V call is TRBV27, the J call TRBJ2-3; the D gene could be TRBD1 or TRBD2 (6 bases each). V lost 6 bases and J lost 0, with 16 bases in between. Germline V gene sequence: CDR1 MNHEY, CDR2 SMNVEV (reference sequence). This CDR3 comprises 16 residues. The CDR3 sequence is CASSPGGGPSTDTQYF. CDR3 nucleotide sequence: TGTGCCAGCAGCCCCGGAGGGGGGCCTAGCACAGATACGCAGTATTTT.

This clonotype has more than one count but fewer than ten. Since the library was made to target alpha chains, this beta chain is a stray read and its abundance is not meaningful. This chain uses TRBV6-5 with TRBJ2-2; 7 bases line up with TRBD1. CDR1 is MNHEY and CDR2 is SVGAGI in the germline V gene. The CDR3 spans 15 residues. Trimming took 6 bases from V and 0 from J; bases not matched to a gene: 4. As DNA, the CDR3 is TGTGCCAGCAGCCGACAGGGCGCGAACACCGGGGAGCTGTTTTTT. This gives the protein CASSRQGANTGELFF.

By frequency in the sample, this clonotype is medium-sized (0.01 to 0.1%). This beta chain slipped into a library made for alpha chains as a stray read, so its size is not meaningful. The CDR3 sequence is CASSLTTGGGYTF. CDR3 DNA: TGTGCCAGCAGCTTAACGACAGGGGGCGGCTACACCTTC. The chain employs TRBV11-2 and TRBJ1-2; 10 nucleotides align to TRBD1. The CDR3 consists of 13 residues. The germline V gene encodes CDR1 SGHAT and CDR2 FQNNGV. V lost 2 bases to trimming and J lost 8 bases; unmatched junction nucleotides: 2.

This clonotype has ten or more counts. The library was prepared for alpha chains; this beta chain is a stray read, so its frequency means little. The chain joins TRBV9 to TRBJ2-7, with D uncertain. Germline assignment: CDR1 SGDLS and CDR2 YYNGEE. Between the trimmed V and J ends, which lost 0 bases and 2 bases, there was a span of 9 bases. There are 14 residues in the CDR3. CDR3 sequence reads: CASSVDTEPYEQYF. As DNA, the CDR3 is TGTGCCAGCAGCGTAGACACGGAACCCTACGAGCAGTACTTC.

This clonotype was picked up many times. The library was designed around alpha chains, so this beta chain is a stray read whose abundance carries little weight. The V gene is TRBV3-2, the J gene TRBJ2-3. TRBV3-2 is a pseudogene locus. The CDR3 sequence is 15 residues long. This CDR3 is CASSQKDGSTDTQYF. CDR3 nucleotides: TGTGCCAGCAGCCAAAAGGACGGTAGCACAGATACGCAGTATTTT.

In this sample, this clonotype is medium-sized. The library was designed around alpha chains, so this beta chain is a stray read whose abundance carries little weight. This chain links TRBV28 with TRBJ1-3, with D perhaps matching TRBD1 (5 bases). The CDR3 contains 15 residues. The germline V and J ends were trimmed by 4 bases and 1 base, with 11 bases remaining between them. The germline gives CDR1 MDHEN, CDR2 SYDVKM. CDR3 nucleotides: TGTGCCAGCAGTTACCTTAGGGGATCTGGAAACACCATATATTTT. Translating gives CASSYLRGSGNTIYF.

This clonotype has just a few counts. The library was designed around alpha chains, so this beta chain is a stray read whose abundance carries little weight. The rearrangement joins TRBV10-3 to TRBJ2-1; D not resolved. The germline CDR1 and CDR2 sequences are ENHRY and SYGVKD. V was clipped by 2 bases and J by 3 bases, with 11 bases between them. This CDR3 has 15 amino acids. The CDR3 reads CAISEQGTNYNEQFF. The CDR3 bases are TGTGCCATCAGTGAGCAAGGAACGAACTACAATGAGCAGTTCTTC.

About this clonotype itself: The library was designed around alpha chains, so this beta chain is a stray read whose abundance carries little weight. CDR3 region: CASSQGLGQGAFWNTGELFF. In nucleotides, the CDR3 is TGCGCCAGCAGCCAAGGCCTCGGACAGGGGGCTTTCTGGAACACCGGGGAGCTGTTTTTT. The J gene is TRBJ2-2, the V gene TRBV4-1; 11 bases fit TRBD1. In germline, CDR1 is MGHRA, CDR2 YSYEKL. J gave up 1 base and V 1 base, and 11 bases lay outside the gene matches. The CDR3 is 20 residues long.

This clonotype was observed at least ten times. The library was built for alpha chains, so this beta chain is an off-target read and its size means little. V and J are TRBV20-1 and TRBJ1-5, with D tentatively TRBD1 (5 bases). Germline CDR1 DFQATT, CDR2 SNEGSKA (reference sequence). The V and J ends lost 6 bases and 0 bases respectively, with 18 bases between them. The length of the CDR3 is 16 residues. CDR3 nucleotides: TGCAGTGCCACGCGAGGGAGAGGGGATAGCAATCAGCCCCAGCATTTT. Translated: CSATRGRGDSNQPQHF.

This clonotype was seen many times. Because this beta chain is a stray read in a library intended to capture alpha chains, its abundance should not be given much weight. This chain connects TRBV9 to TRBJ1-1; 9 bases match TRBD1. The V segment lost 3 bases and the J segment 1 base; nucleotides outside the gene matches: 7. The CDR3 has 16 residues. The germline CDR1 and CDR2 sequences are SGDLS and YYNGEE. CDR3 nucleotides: TGTGCCAGCAGCGCCGCAATGACAGGGGGGAACACTGAAGCTTTCTTT. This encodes CASSAAMTGGNTEAFF. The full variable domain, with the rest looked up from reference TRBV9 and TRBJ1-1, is DSGVTQTPKHLITATGQRVTLRCSPRSGDLSVYWYQQSLDQGLQFLIQYYNGEERAKGNILERFSAQQFPDLHSELNLSSLELGDSALYFCASSAAMTGGNTEAFFGQGTRLTVV.

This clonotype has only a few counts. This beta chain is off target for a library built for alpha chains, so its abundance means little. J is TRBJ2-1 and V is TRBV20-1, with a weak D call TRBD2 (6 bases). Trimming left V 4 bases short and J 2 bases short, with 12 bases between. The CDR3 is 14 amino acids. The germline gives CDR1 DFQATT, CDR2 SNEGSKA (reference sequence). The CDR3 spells CSATGTRTYNEQFF. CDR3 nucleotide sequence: TGCAGTGCTACAGGGACTCGGACCTACAATGAGCAGTTCTTC.

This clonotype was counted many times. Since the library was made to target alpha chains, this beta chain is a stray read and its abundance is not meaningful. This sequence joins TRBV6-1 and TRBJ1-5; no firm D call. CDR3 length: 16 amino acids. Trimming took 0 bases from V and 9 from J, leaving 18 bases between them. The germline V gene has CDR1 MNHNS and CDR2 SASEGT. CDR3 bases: TGTGCCAGCAGTGAAGCGCTTCGGGAGCTTTGGCGGCCCCAGCATTTT. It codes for CASSEALRELWRPQHF.

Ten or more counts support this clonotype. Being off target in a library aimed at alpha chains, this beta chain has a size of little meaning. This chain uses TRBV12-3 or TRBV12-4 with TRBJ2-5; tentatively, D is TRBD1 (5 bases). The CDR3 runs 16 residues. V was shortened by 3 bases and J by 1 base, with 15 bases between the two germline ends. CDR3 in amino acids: CASSLAQGRGQETQYF. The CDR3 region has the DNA TGTGCCAGCAGTTTGGCCCAGGGCCGAGGCCAAGAGACCCAGTACTTC.

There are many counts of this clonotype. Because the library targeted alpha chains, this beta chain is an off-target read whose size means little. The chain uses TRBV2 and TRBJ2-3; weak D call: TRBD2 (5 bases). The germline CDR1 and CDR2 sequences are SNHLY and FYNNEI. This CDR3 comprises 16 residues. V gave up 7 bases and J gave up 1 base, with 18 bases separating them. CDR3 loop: CASKKGRGMGTDTQYF. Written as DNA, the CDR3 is TGTGCCAGCAAAAAAGGTCGAGGGATGGGCACAGATACGCAGTATTTT.

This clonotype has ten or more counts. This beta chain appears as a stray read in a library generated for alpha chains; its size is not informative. The CDR3: CASSPPGGLSYNEQFF. The CDR3 DNA is TGTGCCAGCAGCCCCCCCGGGGGGCTCTCCTACAATGAGCAGTTCTTC. This rearrangement joins TRBV7-6 to TRBJ2-1; a possible D gene is TRBD2 (7 bases). V lost 5 bases and J 0 bases, leaving 14 bases between the germline ends. Looked up from germline, CDR1 is SGHVS and CDR2 is FNYEAQ. This CDR3 has 16 amino acids.

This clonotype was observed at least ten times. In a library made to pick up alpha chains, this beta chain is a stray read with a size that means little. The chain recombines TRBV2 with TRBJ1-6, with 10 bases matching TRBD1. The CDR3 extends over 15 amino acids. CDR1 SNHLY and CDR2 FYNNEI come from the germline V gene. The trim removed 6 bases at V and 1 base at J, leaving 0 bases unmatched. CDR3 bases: TGTGCCAGCAGGGACAGGGGGTCCTATAATTCACCCCTCCACTTT. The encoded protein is CASRDRGSYNSPLHF.